Here is one T cell receptor (beta chain) with its context. The antigen remains unidentified. CDR1 is ENHRY, CDR2 SYGVKD, per germline. This CDR3 contains 15 residues. Trimming cost V 0 bases and J 4 bases; bases outside gene matches: 2. The sample originates from a study of cytomegalovirus exposure and HLA in healthy donors. Notes on the study in general: Among TCR beta chains, those listed as cytomegalovirus-associated numbered fewer than 200. Most TCR sequences were rare, but some public TCRs occurred in many donors. Reportedly, a later analysis found an Asian-associated ancestry cluster had fewer N-insertions than the roughly 700-donor mean.

The study ran its PCR with 60 Vbeta and 13 Jbeta primers. In the original workflow: An analysis performed later counted 73 million or so unique TCR beta chains (roughly 11 million of them shared). Assay: immunoSEQ multiplex PCR; the TCRdb copy retains only in-frame clones and omits some. V and J calls and clone size are those listed in that table; D and trimming were worked out from the DNA. Of around 76,000 clones detected, roughly two thirds appear once; the ten largest clones hold roughly 7.2%. The sample comprised PBMCs. The V gene is TRBV10-3, the J gene TRBJ2-1; 8 nucleotides agree with TRBD1. The clonotype was recovered from a man aged 35 to 55 in good health and CMV-seropositive. In DNA, the CDR3 is TGTGCCATCAGTGAGTCCTGGACAGGGTACAATGAGCAGTTCTTC. This sequence encodes CAISESWTGYNEQFF.